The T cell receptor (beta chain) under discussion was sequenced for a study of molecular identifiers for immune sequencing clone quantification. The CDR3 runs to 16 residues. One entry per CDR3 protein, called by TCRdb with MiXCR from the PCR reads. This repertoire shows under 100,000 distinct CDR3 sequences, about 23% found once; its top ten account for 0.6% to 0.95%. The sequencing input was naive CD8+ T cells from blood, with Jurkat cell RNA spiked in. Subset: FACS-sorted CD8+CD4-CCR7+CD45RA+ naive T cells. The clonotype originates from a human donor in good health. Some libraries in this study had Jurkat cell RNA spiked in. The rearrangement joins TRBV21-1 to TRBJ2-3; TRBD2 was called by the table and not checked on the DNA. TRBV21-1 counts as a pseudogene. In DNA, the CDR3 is TGTGCCAGCAGCAAACGAGCGGGGGCAAGCACAGATACGCAGTATTTT. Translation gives CASSKRAGASTDTQYF.